A selection of T cell receptor beta chains follows, all from one sample in a study of chemoradiotherapy in HPV16-positive cancers. Sequenced by immunoSEQ multiplex PCR; TCRdb stores in-frame clones only, minus some. The repertoire consists of tens of thousands of clones, with about 82% occurring once and the leading ten covering 3% to 4%. This specimen was blood, taken from a patient who underwent chemoradiotherapy. The receptors come from a human donor with HPV-associated anogenital cancer. The CDR3 runs from the conserved cysteine through the conserved F or W. A D gene is named only where the DNA matches it firmly. Clone size is not always given. Where it is, it says once, few, many or a class for expanded clones.

d_gene	abundance	v_gene	j_gene	CDR3aa	CDR3nt
TRBD1	NA	TRBV11-2	TRBJ1-2	CASSSRTGNYGYTF	TGTGCCAGCAGCTCCCGGACAGGCAACTATGGCTACACCTTC
NA	NA	TRBV19	TRBJ2-7	CASSSLEGATYEQYF	TGTGCCAGTAGCTCGTTGGAGGGGGCCACCTACGAGCAGTACTTC
NA	NA	TRBV18	TRBJ2-7	CASSPSGDSYEQYF	TGTGCCAGCTCACCCTCAGGGGATTCCTACGAGCAGTACTTC
NA	NA	TRBV11-3	TRBJ2-7	CASSSGPSSYEQYF	TGTGCCAGCAGCTCGGGGCCCAGCTCCTACGAGCAGTACTTC
NA	few	TRBV5-1	TRBJ1-2	CASSLRTSSGYTF	TGCGCCAGCAGCTTACGGACATCGTCTGGCTACACCTTC
TRBD1	NA	TRBV29-1	TRBJ1-1	CSVWTGTEAFF	TGCAGCGTTTGGACAGGGACTGAAGCTTTCTTT
TRBD2	NA	TRBV14	TRBJ2-2	CASSQDPRLAGGSNTGELFF	TGTGCCAGCAGCCAAGATCCCCGGCTAGCGGGGGGATCGAACACCGGGGAGCTGTTTTTT
TRBD1	NA	TRBV7-9	TRBJ1-1	CASSLVDRWTEAFF	TGTGCCAGCAGCTTAGTGGACAGGTGGACTGAAGCTTTCTTT
TRBD1	NA	TRBV11-2	TRBJ2-3	CASNLQGSGTDTQYF	TGTGCCAGCAACTTACAGGGGTCTGGCACAGATACGCAGTATTTT
TRBD2	NA	TRBV9	TRBJ2-1	CASSGSGGAHNEQFF	TGTGCCAGCAGCGGTAGCGGGGGGGCCCACAATGAGCAGTTCTTC
TRBD2	NA	TRBV4-1	TRBJ2-2	CASSHLSGRGGLGELFF	TGCGCCAGCAGCCACCTAAGTGGGCGGGGGGGCCTCGGGGAGCTGTTTTTT
TRBD1	NA	TRBV30	TRBJ2-2	CAWRVTPGQGGTGELFF	TGTGCCTGGAGGGTAACCCCGGGACAGGGGGGCACCGGGGAGCTGTTTTTT
TRBD2	once	TRBV5-4	TRBJ2-1	CASSAGTSGEQFF	TGTGCCAGCAGCGCCGGGACTAGCGGGGAGCAGTTCTTC
NA	NA	TRBV13	TRBJ1-2	CASSPRMTGNYGYTF	TGTGCCAGCAGCCCCCGTATGACGGGAAACTATGGCTACACCTTC
TRBD2	NA	TRBV5-6	TRBJ2-1	CASSSRTSGVINEQFF	TGTGCCAGCAGCTCGAGGACTAGCGGGGTAATTAATGAGCAGTTCTTC